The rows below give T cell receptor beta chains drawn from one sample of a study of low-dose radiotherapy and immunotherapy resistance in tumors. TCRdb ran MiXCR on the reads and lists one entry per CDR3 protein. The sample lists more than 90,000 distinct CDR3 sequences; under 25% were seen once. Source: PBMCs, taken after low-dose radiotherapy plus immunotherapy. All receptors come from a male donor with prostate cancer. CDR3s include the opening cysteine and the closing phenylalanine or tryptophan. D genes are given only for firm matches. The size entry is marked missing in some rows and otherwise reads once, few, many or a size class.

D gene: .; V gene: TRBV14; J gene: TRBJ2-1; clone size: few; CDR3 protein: CASSQEYDNEQFF; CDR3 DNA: TGTGCCAGCAGCCAAGAGTACGACAATGAGCAGTTCTTC
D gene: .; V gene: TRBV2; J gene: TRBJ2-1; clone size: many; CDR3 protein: CATLGNEQFF; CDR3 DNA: TGTGCCACCCTGGGCAATGAGCAGTTCTTC
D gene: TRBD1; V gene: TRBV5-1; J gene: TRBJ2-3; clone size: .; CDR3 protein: CASSVQGERGADTQYF; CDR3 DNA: TGCGCCAGCAGCGTACAGGGGGAGCGTGGAGCAGATACGCAGTATTTT
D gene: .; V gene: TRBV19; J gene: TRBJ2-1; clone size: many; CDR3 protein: CASSIRAGNSEQFF; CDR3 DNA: TGTGCCAGTAGTATAAGGGCAGGGAATAGTGAGCAGTTCTTC
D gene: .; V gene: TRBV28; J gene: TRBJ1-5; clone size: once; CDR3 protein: CASSLWGGGGAGNQPQHF; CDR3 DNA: TGTGCCAGCAGTTTATGGGGCGGGGGCGGTGCAGGCAATCAGCCCCAGCATTTT
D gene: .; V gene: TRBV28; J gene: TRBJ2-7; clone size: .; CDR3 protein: CATCLLREQYF; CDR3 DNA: TGTGCCACCTGCCTTCTTCGGGAGCAGTACTTC
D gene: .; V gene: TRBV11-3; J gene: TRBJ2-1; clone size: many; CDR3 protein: CASSLVWGREQFF; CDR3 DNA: TGTGCCAGCAGCTTAGTTTGGGGTCGGGAGCAGTTCTTC
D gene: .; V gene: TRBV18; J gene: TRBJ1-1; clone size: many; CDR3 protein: CASSREGGLLEAFF; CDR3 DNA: TGTGCCAGCTCACGGGAAGGGGGGCTCCTTGAAGCTTTCTTT
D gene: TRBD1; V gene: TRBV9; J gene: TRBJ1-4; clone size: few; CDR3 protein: CASSVGAGGHEKLFF; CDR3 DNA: TGTGCCAGCAGCGTAGGGGCAGGGGGCCATGAAAAACTGTTTTTT
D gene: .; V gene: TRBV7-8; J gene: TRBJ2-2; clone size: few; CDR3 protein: CASSLARAGGRTGELFF; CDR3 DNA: TGTGCCAGCAGCTTAGCGCGGGCCGGGGGAAGAACCGGGGAGCTGTTTTTT
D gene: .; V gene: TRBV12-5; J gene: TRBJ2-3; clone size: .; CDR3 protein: CASGRHRVGDTQYF; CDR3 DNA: TGTGCTAGTGGCCGGCACAGGGTTGGAGATACGCAGTATTTT
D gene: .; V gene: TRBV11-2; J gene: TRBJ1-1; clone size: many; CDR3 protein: CASSLVWRAGPQAEAFF; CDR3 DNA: TGTGCCAGCAGCTTAGTGTGGAGGGCTGGGCCTCAGGCTGAAGCTTTCTTT
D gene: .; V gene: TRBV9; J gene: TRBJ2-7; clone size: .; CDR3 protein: CASSVESKSYEQYF; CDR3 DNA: TGTGCCAGCAGCGTTGAGAGCAAATCCTACGAGCAGTACTTC
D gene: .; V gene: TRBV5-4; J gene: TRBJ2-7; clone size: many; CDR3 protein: CASSLAGRSSYEQYF; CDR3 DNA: TGTGCCAGCAGCTTGGCGGGCAGAAGCTCCTACGAGCAGTACTTC
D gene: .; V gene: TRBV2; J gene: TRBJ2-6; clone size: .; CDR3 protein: CASTGGANVLTF; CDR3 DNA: TGTGCCAGCACCGGTGGGGCCAACGTCCTGACTTTC
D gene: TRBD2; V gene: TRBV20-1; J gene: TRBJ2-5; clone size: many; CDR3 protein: CSARDLGGGPRRETQYF; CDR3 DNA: TGCAGTGCTAGAGATCTCGGCGGGGGACCCCGAAGGGAGACCCAGTACTTC
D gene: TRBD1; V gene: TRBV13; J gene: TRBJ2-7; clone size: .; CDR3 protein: CASARDRGATTYEQYF; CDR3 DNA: TGTGCCAGCGCCCGGGACAGGGGCGCAACGACCTACGAGCAGTACTTC
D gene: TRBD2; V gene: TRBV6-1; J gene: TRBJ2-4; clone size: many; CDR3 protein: CASSEPASGGAGNIQYF; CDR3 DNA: TGTGCCAGCAGTGAACCAGCTAGCGGGGGGGCGGGAAACATTCAGTACTTC
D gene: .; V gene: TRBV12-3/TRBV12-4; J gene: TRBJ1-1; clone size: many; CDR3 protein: CASSWARNTEAFF; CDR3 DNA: TGTGCCAGCAGTTGGGCACGGAACACTGAAGCTTTCTTT
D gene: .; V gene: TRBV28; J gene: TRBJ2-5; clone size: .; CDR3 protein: CASSTPTGQETQYF; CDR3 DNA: TGTGCCAGCAGTACCCCGACAGGCCAAGAGACCCAGTACTTC
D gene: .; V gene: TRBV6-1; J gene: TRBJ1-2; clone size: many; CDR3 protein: CASSEALDRDYGYTF; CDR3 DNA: TGTGCCAGCAGTGAAGCGCTGGACAGAGACTATGGCTACACCTTC
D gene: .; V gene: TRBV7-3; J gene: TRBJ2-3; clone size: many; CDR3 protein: CASSPLGDPTMPDTQYF; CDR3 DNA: TGTGCCAGCAGCCCCTTGGGGGACCCGACGATGCCAGATACGCAGTATTTT
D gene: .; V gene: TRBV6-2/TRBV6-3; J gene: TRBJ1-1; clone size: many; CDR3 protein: CASSYGSYTEAFF; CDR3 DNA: TGTGCCAGCAGTTACGGGTCTTACACTGAAGCTTTCTTT
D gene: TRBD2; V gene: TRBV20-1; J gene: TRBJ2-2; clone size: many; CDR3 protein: CSAGSGGNTGELFF; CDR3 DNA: TGCAGTGCTGGAAGCGGGGGGAACACCGGGGAGCTGTTTTTT
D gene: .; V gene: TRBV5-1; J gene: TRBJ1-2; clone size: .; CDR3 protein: CASSQFQAGYGYTF; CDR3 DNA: TGCGCCAGCAGCCAGTTCCAAGCTGGGTATGGCTACACCTTC
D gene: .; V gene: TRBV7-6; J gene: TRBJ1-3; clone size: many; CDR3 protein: CASSLAPRGLLNTIYF; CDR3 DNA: TGTGCCAGCAGCTTAGCTCCCAGGGGCCTTCTTAACACCATATATTTT
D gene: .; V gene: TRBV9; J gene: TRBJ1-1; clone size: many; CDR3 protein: CASSVGGGAGTEAFF; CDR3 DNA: TGTGCCAGCAGCGTAGGGGGGGGAGCGGGGACTGAAGCTTTCTTT
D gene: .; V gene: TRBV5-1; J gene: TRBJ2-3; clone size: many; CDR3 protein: CASSLEGGTDTQYF; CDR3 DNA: TGTGCCAGCAGCTTGGAGGGAGGCACAGATACGCAGTATTTT